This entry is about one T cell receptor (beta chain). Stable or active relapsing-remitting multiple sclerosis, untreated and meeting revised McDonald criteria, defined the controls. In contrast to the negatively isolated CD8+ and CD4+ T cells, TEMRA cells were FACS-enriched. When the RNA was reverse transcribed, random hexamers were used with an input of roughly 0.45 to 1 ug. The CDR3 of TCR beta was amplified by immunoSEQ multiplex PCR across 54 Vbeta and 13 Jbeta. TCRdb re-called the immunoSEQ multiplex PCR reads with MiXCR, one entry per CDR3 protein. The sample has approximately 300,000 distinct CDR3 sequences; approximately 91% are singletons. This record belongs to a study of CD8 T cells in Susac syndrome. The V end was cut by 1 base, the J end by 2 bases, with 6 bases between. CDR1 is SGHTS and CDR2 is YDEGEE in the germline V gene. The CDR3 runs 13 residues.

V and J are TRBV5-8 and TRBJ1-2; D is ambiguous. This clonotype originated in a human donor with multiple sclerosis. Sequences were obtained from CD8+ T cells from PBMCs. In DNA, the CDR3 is TGTGCCAGCAGCTTGCTGAACAACTATGGCTACACCTTC. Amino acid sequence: CASSLLNNYGYTF.